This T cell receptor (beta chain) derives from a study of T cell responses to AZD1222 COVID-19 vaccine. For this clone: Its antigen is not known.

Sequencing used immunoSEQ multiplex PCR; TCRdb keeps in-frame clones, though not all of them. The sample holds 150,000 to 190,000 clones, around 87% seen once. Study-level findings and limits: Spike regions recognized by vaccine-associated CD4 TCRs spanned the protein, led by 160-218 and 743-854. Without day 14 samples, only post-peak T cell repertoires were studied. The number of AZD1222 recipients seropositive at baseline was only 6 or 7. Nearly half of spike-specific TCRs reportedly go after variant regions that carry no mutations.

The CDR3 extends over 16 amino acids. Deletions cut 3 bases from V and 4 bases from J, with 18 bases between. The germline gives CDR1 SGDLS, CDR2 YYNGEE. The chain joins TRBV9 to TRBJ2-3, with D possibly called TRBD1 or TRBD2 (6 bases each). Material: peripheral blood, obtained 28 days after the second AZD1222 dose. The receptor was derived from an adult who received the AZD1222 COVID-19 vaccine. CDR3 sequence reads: CASSEGVAGLADTQYF. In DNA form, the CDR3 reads TGTGCCAGCAGCGAGGGGGTTGCGGGATTGGCAGATACGCAGTATTTT. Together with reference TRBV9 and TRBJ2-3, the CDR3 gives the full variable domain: DSGVTQTPKHLITATGQRVTLRCSPRSGDLSVYWYQQSLDQGLQFLIQYYNGEERAKGNILERFSAQQFPDLHSELNLSSLELGDSALYFCASSEGVAGLADTQYFGPGTRLTVL.